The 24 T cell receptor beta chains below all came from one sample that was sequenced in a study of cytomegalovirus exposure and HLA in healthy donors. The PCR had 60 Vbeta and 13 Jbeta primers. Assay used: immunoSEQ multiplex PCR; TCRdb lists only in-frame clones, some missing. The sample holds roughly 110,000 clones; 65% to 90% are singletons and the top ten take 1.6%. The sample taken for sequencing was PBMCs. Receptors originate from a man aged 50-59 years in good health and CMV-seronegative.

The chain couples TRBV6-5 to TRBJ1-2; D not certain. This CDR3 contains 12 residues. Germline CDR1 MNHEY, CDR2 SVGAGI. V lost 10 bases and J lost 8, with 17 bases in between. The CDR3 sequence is CATTGMGFGYTF. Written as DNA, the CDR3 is TGTGCCACTACGGGGATGGGTTTCGGCTACACCTTC.

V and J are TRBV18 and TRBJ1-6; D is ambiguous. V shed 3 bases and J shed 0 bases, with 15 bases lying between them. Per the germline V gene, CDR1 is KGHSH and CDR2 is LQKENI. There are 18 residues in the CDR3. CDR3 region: CASSPKNIPSSYNSPLHF. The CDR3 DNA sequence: TGTGCCAGCTCACCGAAAAATATTCCGAGCTCCTATAATTCACCCCTCCACTTT. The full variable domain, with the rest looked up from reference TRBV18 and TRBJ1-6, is NAGVMQNPRHLVRRRGQEARLRCSPMKGHSHVYWYRQLPEEGLKFMVYLQKENIIDESGMPKERFSAEFPKEGPSILRIQQVVRGDSAAYFCASSPKNIPSSYNSPLHFGNGTRLTVT.

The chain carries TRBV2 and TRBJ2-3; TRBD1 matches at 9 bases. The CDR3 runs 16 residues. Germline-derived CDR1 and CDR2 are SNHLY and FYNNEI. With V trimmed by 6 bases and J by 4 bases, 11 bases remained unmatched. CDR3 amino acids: CASRRWAGQGPDTQYF. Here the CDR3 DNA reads TGTGCCAGCAGACGCTGGGCGGGACAGGGACCAGATACGCAGTATTTT.

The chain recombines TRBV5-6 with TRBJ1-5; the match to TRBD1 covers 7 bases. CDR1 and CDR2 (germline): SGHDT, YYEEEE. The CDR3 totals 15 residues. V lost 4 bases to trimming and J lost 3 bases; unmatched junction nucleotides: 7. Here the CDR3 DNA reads TGTGCCAGCAGCCGGACAGGCCACTCCAATCAGCCCCAGCATTTT. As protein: CASSRTGHSNQPQHF.

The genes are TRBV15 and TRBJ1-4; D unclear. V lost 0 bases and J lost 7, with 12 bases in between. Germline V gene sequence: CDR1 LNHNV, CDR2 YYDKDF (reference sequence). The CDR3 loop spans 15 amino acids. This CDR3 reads CATSRDKRAPEKLFF. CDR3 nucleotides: TGTGCCACCAGCAGAGATAAGCGGGCTCCTGAAAAACTGTTTTTT.

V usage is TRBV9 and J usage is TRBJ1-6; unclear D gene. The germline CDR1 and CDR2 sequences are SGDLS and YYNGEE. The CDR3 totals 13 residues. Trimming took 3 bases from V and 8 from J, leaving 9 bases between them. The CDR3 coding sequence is TGTGCCAGCAGCGCCCATGAGGATTCACCCCTCCACTTT. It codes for CASSAHEDSPLHF.

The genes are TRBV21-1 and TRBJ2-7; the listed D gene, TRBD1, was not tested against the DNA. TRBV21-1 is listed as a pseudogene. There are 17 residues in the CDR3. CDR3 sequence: CASTLTPLGREDYEQYV. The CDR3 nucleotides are TGTGCCAGCACGCTCACCCCCCTCGGCAGGGAAGATTACGAGCAGTACGTC.

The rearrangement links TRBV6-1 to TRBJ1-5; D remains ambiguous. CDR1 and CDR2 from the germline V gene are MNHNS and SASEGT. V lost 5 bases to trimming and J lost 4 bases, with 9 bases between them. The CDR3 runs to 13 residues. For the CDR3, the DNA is TGTGCCAGCAGTATTTATCCGAATCAGCCCCAGCATTTT. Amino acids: CASSIYPNQPQHF.

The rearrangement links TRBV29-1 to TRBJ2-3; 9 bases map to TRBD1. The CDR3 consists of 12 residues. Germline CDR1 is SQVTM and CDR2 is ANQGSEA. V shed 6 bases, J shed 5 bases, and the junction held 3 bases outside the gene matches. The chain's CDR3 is CSVNRGLDTQYF. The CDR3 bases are TGCAGCGTAAACAGGGGGCTAGATACGCAGTATTTT.

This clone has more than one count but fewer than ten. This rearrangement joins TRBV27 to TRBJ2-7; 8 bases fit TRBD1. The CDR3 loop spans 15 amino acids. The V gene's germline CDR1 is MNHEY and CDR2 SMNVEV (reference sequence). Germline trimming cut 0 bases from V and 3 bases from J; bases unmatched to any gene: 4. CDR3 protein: CASSLSGQGGYEQYV. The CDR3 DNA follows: TGTGCCAGCAGTTTATCCGGACAGGGCGGCTACGAGCAGTACGTC.

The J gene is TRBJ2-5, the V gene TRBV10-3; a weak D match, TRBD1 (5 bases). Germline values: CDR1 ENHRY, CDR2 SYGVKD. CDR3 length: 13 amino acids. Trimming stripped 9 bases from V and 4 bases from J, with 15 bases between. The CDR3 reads CAIGVSTGETQYF. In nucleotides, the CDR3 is TGTGCCATAGGGGTCAGTACGGGAGAGACCCAGTACTTC.

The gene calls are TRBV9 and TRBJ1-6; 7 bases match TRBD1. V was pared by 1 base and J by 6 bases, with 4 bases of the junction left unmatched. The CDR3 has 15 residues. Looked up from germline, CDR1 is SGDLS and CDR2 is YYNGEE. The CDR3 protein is CASSVSGTVNSPLHF. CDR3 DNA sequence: TGTGCCAGCAGCGTATCGGGGACAGTTAATTCACCCCTCCACTTT.

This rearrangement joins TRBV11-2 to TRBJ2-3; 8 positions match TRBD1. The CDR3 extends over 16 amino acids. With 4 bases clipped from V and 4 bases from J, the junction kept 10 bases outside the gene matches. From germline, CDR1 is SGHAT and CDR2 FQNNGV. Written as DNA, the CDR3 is TGTGCCAGCAGCTCCCCCCAGGGGGCGAGTGCAGATACGCAGTATTTT. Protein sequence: CASSSPQGASADTQYF.

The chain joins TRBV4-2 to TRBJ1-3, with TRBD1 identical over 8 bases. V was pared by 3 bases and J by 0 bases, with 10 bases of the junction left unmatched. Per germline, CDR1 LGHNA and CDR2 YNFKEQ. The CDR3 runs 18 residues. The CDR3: CASSHPGTGIYSGNTIYF. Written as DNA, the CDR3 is TGTGCCAGCAGCCACCCCGGGACAGGAATTTACTCTGGAAACACCATATATTTT.

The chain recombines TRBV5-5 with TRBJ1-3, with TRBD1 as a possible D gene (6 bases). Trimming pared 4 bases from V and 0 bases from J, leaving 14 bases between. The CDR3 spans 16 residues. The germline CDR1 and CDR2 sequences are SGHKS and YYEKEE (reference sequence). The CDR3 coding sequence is TGTGCCAGCAGCGCGAGACAGGCGGACTCTGGAAACACCATATATTTT. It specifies CASSARQADSGNTIYF.

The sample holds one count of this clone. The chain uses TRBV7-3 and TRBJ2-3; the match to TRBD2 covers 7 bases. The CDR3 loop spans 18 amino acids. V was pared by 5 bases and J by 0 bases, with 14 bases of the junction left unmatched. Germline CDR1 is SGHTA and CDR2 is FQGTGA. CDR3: CASSPRSLRGGSTDTQYF. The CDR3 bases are TGTGCCAGCAGCCCCCGCAGCTTGCGGGGAGGGAGCACAGATACGCAGTATTTT.

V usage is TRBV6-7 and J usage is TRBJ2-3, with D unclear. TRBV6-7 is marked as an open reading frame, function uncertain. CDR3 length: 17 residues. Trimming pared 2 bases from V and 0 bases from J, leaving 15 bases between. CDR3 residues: CASSYRQAPCSTDTQYF. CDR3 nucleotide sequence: TGTGCCAGCAGTTACCGGCAGGCCCCCTGTAGCACAGATACGCAGTATTTT.

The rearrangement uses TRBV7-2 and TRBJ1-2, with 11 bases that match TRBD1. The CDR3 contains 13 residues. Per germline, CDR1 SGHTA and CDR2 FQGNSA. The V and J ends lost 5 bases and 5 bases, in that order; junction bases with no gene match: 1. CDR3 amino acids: CASSRDRGYGYTF. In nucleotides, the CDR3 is TGTGCCAGCAGCCGGGACAGGGGGTATGGCTACACCTTC.

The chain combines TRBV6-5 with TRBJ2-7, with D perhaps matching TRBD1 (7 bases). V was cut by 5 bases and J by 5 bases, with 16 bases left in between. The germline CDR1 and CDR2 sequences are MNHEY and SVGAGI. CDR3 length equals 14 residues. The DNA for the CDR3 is TGTGCCAGCAGTAAGACAGGGACTCCGAACGAGCAGTACTTC. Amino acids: CASSKTGTPNEQYF.

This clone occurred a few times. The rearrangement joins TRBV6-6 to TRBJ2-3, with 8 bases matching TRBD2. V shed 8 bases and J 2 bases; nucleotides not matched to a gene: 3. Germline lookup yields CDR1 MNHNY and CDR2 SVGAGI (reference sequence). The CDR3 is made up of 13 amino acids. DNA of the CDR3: TGTGCCAGCTGGCGGGGGGACACAGATACGCAGTATTTT. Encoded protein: CASWRGDTDTQYF.

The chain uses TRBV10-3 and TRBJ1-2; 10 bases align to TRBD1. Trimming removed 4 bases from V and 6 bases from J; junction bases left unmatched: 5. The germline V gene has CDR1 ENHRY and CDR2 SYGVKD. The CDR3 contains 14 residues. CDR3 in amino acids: CAISGQGAANGYTF. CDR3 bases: TGTGCCATCAGTGGACAGGGGGCGGCGAATGGCTACACCTTC.

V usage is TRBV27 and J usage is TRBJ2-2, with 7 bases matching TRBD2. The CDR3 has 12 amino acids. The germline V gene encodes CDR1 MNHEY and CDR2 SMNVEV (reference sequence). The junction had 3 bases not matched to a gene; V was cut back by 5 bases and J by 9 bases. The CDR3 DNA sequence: TGTGCCAGCAGTAGCGGGGCAAGGGAGCTGTTTTTT. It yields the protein CASSSGARELFF.

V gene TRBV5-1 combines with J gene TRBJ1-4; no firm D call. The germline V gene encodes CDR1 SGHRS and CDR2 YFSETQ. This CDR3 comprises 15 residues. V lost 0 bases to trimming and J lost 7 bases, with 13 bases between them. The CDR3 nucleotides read TGCGCCAGCAGCTTGGACGGGATTGGGGTTGAAAAACTGTTTTTT. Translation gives CASSLDGIGVEKLFF.

Written as DNA, the CDR3 is TGCGCCAGCAGTGAGTCTGGCCAGCGGGGCTTGCTCTACAATGAGCAGTTCTTC. Translated, it gives CASSESGQRGLLYNEQFF. This chain joins TRBV10-1 and TRBJ2-1; 7 nucleotides match TRBD2. This CDR3 contains 18 residues. The germline V gene encodes CDR1 WNHNN and CDR2 SYGVQD (reference sequence). V trimming: 0 bases; J trimming: 3 bases; junction bases outside the gene matches: 11.